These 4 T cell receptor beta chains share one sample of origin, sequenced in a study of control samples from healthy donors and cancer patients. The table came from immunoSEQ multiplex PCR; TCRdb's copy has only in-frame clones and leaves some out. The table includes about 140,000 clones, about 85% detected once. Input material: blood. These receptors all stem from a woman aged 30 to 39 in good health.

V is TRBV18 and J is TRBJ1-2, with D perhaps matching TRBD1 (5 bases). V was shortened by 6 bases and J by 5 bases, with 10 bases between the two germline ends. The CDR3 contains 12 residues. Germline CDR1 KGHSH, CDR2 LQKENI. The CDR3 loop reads CASSPGLYGYTF. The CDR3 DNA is TGTGCCAGCTCCCCAGGGTTATATGGCTACACCTTC.

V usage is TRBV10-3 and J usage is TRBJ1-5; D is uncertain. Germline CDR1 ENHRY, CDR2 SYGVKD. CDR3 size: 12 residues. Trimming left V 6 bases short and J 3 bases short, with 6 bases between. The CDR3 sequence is CAIRDPNQPQHF. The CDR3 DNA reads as TGTGCCATCAGGGACCCCAATCAGCCCCAGCATTTT.

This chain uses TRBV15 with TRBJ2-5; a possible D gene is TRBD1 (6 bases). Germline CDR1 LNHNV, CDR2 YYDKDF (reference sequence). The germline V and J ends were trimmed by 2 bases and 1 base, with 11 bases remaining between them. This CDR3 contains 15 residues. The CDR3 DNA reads TGTGCCACCAGCAGACAGGGGTTTCGCCAAGAGACCCAGTACTTC. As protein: CATSRQGFRQETQYF. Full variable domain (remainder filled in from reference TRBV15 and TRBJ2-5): DAMVIQNPRYQVTQFGKPVTLSCSQTLNHNVMYWYQQKSSQAPKLLFHYYDKDFNNEADTPDNFQSRRPNTSFCFLDIRSPGLGDTAMYLCATSRQGFRQETQYFGPGTRLLVL.

CDR3 sequence: CASSSPGFNTEAFF. The CDR3 DNA follows: TGTGCCAGCAGCTCTCCCGGATTCAACACTGAAGCTTTCTTT. This chain joins TRBV7-9 and TRBJ1-1; D unresolved. V was shortened by 4 bases and J by 2 bases, with 11 bases between the two germline ends. The CDR3 is made up of 14 amino acids. Germline CDR1 reads SEHNR; CDR2 reads FQNEAQ (reference sequence).